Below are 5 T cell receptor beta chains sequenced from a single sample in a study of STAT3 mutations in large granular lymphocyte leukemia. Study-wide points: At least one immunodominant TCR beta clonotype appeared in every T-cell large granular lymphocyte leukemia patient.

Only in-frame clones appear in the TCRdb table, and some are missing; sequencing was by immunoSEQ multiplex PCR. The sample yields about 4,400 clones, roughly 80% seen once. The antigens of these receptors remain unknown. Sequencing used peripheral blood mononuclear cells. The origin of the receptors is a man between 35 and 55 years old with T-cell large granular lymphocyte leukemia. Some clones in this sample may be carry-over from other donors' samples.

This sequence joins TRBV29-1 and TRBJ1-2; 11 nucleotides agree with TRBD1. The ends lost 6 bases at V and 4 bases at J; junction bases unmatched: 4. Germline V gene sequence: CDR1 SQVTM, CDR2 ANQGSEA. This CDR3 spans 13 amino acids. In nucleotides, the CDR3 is TGCAGCGTCTCCGGACAGGGGGCCTATGGCTACACCTTC. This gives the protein CSVSGQGAYGYTF.

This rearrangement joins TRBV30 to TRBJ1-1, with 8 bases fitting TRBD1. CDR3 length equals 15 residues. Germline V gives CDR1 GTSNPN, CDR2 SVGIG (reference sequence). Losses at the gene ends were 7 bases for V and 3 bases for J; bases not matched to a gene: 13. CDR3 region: CASLGAGGWDTEAFF. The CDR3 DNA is TGTGCCTCCCTAGGGGCAGGGGGCTGGGACACTGAAGCTTTCTTT.

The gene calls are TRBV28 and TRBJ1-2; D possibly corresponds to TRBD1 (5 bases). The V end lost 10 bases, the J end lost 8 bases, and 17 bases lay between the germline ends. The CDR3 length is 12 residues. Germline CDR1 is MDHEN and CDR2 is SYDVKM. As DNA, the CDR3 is TGTGCCACCGGGGGTCCCATGAAAGGCTACACCTTC. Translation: CATGGPMKGYTF.

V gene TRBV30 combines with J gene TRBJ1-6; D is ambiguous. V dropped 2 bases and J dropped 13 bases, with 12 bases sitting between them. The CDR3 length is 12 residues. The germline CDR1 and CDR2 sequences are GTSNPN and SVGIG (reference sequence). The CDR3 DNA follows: TGTGCCTGGAGTCTAACGAAGGCGCCCCTCCACTTT. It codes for CAWSLTKAPLHF.

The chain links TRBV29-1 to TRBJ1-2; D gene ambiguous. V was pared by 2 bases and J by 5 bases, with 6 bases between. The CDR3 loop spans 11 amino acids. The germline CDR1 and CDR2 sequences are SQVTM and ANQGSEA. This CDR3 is CSVETEYGYTF. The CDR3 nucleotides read TGCAGCGTTGAAACCGAATATGGCTACACCTTC.